Each of the 20 T cell receptor beta chains below was sequenced from the same sample in a study of T cell responses to AZD1222 COVID-19 vaccine. Sequencing was performed with immunoSEQ multiplex PCR; in TCRdb, only in-frame clones are kept and a portion is missing. Of some 94,000 clones detected, around nine tenths appear once; the ten largest clones hold about 13%. The starting material was peripheral blood, obtained on day 0 of AZD1222 vaccination. These receptors came from an adult in good health.

This clone was picked up one time. The rearrangement uses TRBV30 and TRBJ1-6; 7 nucleotides agree with TRBD1. The CDR3 is 14 residues long. The ends lost 3 bases at V and 10 bases at J; junction bases unmatched: 9. CDR1 and CDR2 (germline): GTSNPN, SVGIG (reference sequence). The CDR3 sequence is CAWRRQGSGSPLHF. In DNA, the CDR3 is TGTGCCTGGAGACGACAGGGAAGTGGATCACCCCTCCACTTT.

This chain links TRBV6-2 or TRBV6-3 with TRBJ2-3, with no clear D. Deletions cut 5 bases from V and 0 bases from J, with 6 bases between. This CDR3 is 13 amino acids long. Germline V lookup: CDR1 MNHEY, CDR2 SVGEGT. CDR3 in DNA: TGTGCCAGCAGTCTGAAGAGCACAGATACGCAGTATTTT. It yields the protein CASSLKSTDTQYF.

The chain employs TRBV30 and TRBJ2-5; TRBD2 might be the D (7 bases). The CDR3 is 15 amino acids. CDR1 and CDR2 (germline): GTSNPN, SVGIG (reference sequence). The germline V and J ends were trimmed by 0 bases and 2 bases, with 13 bases remaining between them. The CDR3 coding sequence is TGTGCCTGGAGTGTACGGGGGGCACGGCAAGAGACCCAGTACTTC. This encodes CAWSVRGARQETQYF. The full variable domain, its missing parts supplied by reference TRBV30 and TRBJ2-5, is SQTIHQWPATLVQPVGSPLSLECTVEGTSNPNLYWYRQAAGRGLQLLFYSVGIGQISSEVPQNLSASRPQDRQFILSSKKLLLSDSGFYLCAWSVRGARQETQYFGPGTRLLVL.

The V gene is TRBV30, the J gene TRBJ1-5; no clear D. V shed 2 bases and J shed 9 bases, with 11 bases lying between them. The CDR3 length is 12 residues. The germline gives CDR1 GTSNPN, CDR2 SVGIG (reference sequence). The CDR3, as DNA: TGTGCCTGGAGTCACGGGTGGGGGCCCCAGCATTTT. It yields the protein CAWSHGWGPQHF. Drawing the rest from reference TRBV30 and TRBJ1-5, the complete variable domain is SQTIHQWPATLVQPVGSPLSLECTVEGTSNPNLYWYRQAAGRGLQLLFYSVGIGQISSEVPQNLSASRPQDRQFILSSKKLLLSDSGFYLCAWSHGWGPQHFGDGTRLSIL.

The V gene is TRBV10-3, the J gene TRBJ2-7; D might be TRBD2 (6 bases). Germline CDR1 ENHRY, CDR2 SYGVKD. Trimming removed 10 bases at V and 1 base at J, with 8 bases between. There are 11 residues in the CDR3. The CDR3: CASSGSYEQYF. The CDR3 DNA reads TGTGCCAGTAGCGGTTCCTACGAGCAGTACTTC.

This clone was detected only once. The chain recombines TRBV25-1 with TRBJ2-2; 8 bases align to TRBD1. The CDR3 is 16 amino acids. CDR1 MGHDK and CDR2 SYGVNS come from the germline V gene. The V segment lost 1 base and the J segment 0 bases; nucleotides outside the gene matches: 1. CDR3 sequence reads: CASSELQGANTGELFF. The CDR3 DNA is TGTGCCAGCAGTGAATTACAGGGGGCGAACACCGGGGAGCTGTTTTTT.

J is TRBJ2-5 and V is TRBV2; 11 bases line up with TRBD2. The CDR3 totals 14 residues. Germline-derived CDR1 and CDR2 are SNHLY and FYNNEI. V was pared by 8 bases and J by 1 base, with 3 bases of the junction left unmatched. The CDR3 sequence is CASRTSGSQETQYF. CDR3 sequence (DNA): TGTGCCAGCCGAACTAGCGGGAGCCAAGAGACCCAGTACTTC.

The V and J genes are TRBV5-5 and TRBJ1-1; D not certain. Trimming removed 0 bases at V and 8 bases at J, with 8 bases between. The germline V gene encodes CDR1 SGHKS and CDR2 YYEKEE (reference sequence). The CDR3 spans 12 residues. CDR3 sequence (DNA): TGTGCCAGCAGCTTGGGCGGGAGGGAAGCTTTCTTT. It encodes CASSLGGREAFF.

Notes on this clone: This specimen includes other DNA sequences encoding the same CDR3. The V gene is TRBV18, the J gene TRBJ2-7; D is perhaps TRBD2 (5 bases). V gave up 2 bases and J gave up 2 bases, with 10 bases separating them. The length of the CDR3 is 14 residues. Germline CDR1 is KGHSH and CDR2 is LQKENI. This chain's CDR3 is CASSPGGQTYEQYF. For the CDR3, the DNA is TGTGCCAGCTCACCAGGAGGTCAGACCTACGAGCAGTACTTC.

The V gene is TRBV14, the J gene TRBJ1-1; D call uncertain. Germline V gene data show CDR1 as SGHDN and CDR2 as FVKESK. V was cut by 1 base and J by 8 bases, with 8 bases left in between. The CDR3 contains 12 residues. The DNA for the CDR3 is TGTGCCAGCAGCCAAGGGAGGTACGAAGCTTTCTTT. It specifies CASSQGRYEAFF.

The V and J genes are TRBV6-2 or TRBV6-3 and TRBJ2-1; 8 bases align to TRBD1. CDR3 length: 13 amino acids. Germline loops: CDR1 MNHEY, CDR2 SVGEGT. With V trimmed by 4 bases and J by 7 bases, 3 bases remained unmatched. This chain's CDR3 is CASSSRQGNEQFF. DNA for the CDR3: TGTGCCAGCAGTTCCAGACAGGGGAATGAGCAGTTCTTC.

V is TRBV6-5 and J is TRBJ1-1; a weak D match, TRBD1 (6 bases). Germline loops: CDR1 MNHEY, CDR2 SVGAGI. This CDR3 is built from 13 residues. Trimming removed 6 bases at V and 1 base at J, with 9 bases between. DNA of the CDR3: TGTGCCAGCAGGTGGGGACAGAACACTGAAGCTTTCTTT. Protein sequence: CASRWGQNTEAFF.

The rearrangement uses TRBV5-4 and TRBJ2-2; no firm D call. Germline assignment: CDR1 SGHNT and CDR2 YYREEE (reference sequence). The CDR3 is 17 amino acids. The V gene lost 1 base and the J gene lost 2 bases, with 15 bases spanning the gap. The CDR3 protein is CASSLPPTYSNTGELFF. Written as DNA, the CDR3 is TGTGCCAGCAGCTTGCCTCCCACTTACTCCAACACCGGGGAGCTGTTTTTT.

This rearrangement joins TRBV27 to TRBJ1-1; tentative D call: TRBD1 (5 bases). CDR3 length: 15 residues. Between the trimmed V and J ends, which lost 1 base and 2 bases, there was a span of 11 bases. Germline V gives CDR1 MNHEY, CDR2 SMNVEV (reference sequence). CDR3 in amino acids: CASSLYPDSNTEAFF. As DNA, the CDR3 is TGTGCCAGCAGTTTATATCCTGACAGCAACACTGAAGCTTTCTTT.

The chain carries TRBV18 and TRBJ2-7, with D uncertain. This CDR3 has 15 amino acids. Trimming took off 3 bases at V and 2 bases at J, with 14 bases between the two ends. Germline lookup yields CDR1 KGHSH and CDR2 LQKENI. The CDR3 loop is CASSPQTSPTYEQYF. CDR3 coding DNA: TGTGCCAGCTCACCCCAGACCTCACCCACCTACGAGCAGTACTTC.

This clone was counted once. V gene TRBV5-1 combines with J gene TRBJ1-1; 7 nucleotides align to TRBD1. This CDR3 has 14 residues. Germline V CDR1 and CDR2: SGHRS, YFSETQ. V dropped 2 bases and J dropped 3; count of bases not matched to a gene: 4. The CDR3 region has the DNA TGCGCCAGCAGCTTTGACAGGGTGGACACTGAAGCTTTCTTT. Protein product: CASSFDRVDTEAFF. Based on the CDR3 plus reference TRBV5-1 and TRBJ1-1, the full variable domain is KAGVTQTPRYLIKTRGQQVTLSCSPISGHRSVSWYQQTPGQGLQFLFEYFSETQRNKGNFPGRFSGRQFSNSRSEMNVSTLELGDSALYLCASSFDRVDTEAFFGQGTRLTVV.

This chain connects TRBV7-2 to TRBJ2-3; D unresolved. The CDR3 is made up of 12 amino acids. The germline V gene encodes CDR1 SGHTA and CDR2 FQGNSA. Deletions cut 5 bases from V and 5 bases from J, with 8 bases between. DNA for the CDR3: TGTGCCAGCAGCACCTCGCTAGATACGCAGTATTTT. This sequence encodes CASSTSLDTQYF.

V gene TRBV12-3 or TRBV12-4 combines with J gene TRBJ1-1; the D gene is possibly TRBD1 (6 bases). V gave up 6 bases and J gave up 1 base, with 9 bases separating them. The CDR3 sequence is 13 residues long. CDR3 coding DNA: TGTGCCAGCAGACTGGGGGCGAACACTGAAGCTTTCTTT. Protein product: CASRLGANTEAFF.

The J gene is TRBJ2-7, the V gene TRBV14; TRBD1 or TRBD2 may be the D gene (5 bases each). Germline lookup yields CDR1 SGHDN and CDR2 FVKESK. CDR3 size: 14 residues. The ends were cut back, 0 bases at V and 4 bases at J, with 10 bases in the middle. CDR3 nucleotides: TGTGCCAGCAGCCAAGATCCGGGGCAATACGAGCAGTACTTC. Translation gives CASSQDPGQYEQYF.

In its sample, this clone was seen a few times. This rearrangement joins TRBV18 to TRBJ2-7; maybe TRBD1 (8 bases). CDR1 KGHSH and CDR2 LQKENI come from the germline V gene. Deletions cut 3 bases from V and 1 base from J, with 13 bases between. There are 15 residues in the CDR3. The chain's CDR3 is CASSPTGEGSYEQYF. The CDR3 DNA follows: TGTGCCAGCTCACCGACAGGGGAGGGATCCTACGAGCAGTACTTC.